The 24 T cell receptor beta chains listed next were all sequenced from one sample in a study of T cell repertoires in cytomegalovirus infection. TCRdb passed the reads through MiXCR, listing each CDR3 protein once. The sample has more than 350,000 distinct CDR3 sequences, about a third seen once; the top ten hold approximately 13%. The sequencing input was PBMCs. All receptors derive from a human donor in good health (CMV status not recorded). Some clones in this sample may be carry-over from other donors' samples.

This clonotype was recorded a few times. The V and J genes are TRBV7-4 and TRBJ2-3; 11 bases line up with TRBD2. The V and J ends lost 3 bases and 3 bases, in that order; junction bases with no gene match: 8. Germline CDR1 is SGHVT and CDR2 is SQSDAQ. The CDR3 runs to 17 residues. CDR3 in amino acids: CASSFRDSGGATDTQYF. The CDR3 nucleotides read TGTGCCAGCAGCTTCCGGGATAGCGGGGGGGCAACAGATACGCAGTATTTT.

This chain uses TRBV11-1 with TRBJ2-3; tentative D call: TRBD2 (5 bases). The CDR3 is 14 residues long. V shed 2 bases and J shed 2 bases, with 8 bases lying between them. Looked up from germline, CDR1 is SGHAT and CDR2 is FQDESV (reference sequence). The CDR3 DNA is TGTGCCAGCAGCTTAACTAGTGACACAGATACGCAGTATTTT. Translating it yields CASSLTSDTDTQYF.

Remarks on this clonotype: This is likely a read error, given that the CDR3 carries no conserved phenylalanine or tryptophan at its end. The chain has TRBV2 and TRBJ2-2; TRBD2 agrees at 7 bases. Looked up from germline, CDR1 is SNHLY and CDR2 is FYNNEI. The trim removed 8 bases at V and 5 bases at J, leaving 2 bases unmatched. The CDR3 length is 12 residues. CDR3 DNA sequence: TGTGCCAGCGCGGGAGAAACCGGGGAGCTGTTTTGT. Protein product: CASAGETGELFC.

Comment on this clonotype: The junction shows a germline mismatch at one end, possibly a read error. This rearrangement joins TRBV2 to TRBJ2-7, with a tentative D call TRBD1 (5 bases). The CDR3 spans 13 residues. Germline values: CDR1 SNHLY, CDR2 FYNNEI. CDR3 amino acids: CASREDSAYEQYF. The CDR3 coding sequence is TGTGCCAGCAGGGAAGACAGCGCCTACGAGCAGTACTTC.

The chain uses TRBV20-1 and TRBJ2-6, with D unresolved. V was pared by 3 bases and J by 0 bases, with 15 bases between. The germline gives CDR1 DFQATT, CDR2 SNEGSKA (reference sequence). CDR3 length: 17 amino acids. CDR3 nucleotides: TGCAGTGCTAGCCAAAGGCTGCTGTCCTCTGGGGCCAACGTCCTGACTTTC. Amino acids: CSASQRLLSSGANVLTF.

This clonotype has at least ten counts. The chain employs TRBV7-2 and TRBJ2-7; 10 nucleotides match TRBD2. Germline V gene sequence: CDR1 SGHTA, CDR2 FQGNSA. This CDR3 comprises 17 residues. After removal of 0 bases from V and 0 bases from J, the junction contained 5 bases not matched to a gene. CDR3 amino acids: CASSLARIAGGSYEQYF. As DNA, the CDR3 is TGTGCCAGCAGCTTAGCGCGAATAGCGGGGGGCTCCTACGAGCAGTACTTC.

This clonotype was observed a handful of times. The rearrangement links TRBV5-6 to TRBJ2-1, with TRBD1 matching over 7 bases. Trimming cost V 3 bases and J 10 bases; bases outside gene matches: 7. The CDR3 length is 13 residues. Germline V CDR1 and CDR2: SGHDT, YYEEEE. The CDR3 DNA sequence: TGTGCCAGCAGCTATTGGAACAGGGGCGAGCAGTTCTTC. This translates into CASSYWNRGEQFF. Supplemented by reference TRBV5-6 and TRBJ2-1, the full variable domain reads DAGVTQSPTHLIKTRGQQVTLRCSPKSGHDTVSWYQQALGQGPQFIFQYYEEEERQRGNFPDRFSGHQFPNYSSELNVNALLLGDSALYLCASSYWNRGEQFFGPGTRLTVL.

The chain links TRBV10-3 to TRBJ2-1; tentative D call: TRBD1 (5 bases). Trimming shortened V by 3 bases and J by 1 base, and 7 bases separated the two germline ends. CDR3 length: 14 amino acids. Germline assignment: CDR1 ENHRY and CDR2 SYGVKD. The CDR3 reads CAISEDSSYNEQFF. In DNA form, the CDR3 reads TGTGCCATCAGTGAAGACAGTTCCTACAATGAGCAGTTCTTC.

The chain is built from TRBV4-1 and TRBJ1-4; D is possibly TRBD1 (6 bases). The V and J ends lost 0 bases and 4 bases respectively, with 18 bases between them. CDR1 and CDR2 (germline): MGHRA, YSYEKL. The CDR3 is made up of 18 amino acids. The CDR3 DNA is TGCGCCAGCAGCCAAGATCACGGGGCTGGGGGGCTTAATGAAAAACTGTTTTTT. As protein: CASSQDHGAGGLNEKLFF.

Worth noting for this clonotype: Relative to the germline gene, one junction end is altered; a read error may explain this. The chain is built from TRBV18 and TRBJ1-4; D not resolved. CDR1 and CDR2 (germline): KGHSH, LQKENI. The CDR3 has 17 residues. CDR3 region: CASAPRTARSTNEKLFF. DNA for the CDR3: TGTGCCAGCGCACCAAGAACAGCCCGTTCGACTAATGAAAAACTGTTTTTT. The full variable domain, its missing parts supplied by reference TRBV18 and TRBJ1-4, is NAGVMQNPRHLVRRRGQEARLRCSPMKGHSHVYWYRQLPEEGLKFMVYLQKENIIDESGMPKERFSAEFPKEGPSILRIQQVVRGDSAAYFCASAPRTARSTNEKLFFGSGTQLSVL.

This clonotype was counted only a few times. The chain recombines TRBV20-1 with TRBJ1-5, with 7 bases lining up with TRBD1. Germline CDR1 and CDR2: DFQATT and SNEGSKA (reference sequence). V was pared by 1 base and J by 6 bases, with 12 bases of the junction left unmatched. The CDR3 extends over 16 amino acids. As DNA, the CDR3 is TGCAGTGCTAGAGTTCTTTCCGGGACAGCCGTTCAGCCCCAGCATTTT. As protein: CSARVLSGTAVQPQHF.

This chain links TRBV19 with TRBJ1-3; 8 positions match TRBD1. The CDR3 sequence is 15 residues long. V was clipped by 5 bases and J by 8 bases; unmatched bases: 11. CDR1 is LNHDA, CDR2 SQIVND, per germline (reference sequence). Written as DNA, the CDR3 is TGTGCCAGTAGTCAAGGGGGACAGGCAACCGACACCATATATTTT. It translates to CASSQGGQATDTIYF.

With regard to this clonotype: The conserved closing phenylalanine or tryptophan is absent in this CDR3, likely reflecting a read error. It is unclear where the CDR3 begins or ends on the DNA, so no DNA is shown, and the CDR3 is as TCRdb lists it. This chain's CDR3 is CASSLQGWVINYGYTC. J is TRBJ1-2 and V is TRBV7-2; the DNA was not compared with TRBD1, the D call given in the table. Looked up from germline, CDR1 is SGHTA and CDR2 is FQGNSA. The CDR3 totals 16 residues, both ends included.

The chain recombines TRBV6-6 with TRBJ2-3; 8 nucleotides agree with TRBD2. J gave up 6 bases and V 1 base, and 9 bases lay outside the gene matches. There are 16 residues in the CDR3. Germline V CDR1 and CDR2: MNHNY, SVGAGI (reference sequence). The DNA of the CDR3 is TGTGCCAGCAGTTACTTGGGACTAGTGGCGGCGGATACGCAGTATTTT. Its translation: CASSYLGLVAADTQYF.

CDR3 sequence reads: CASSPSTGSNTGELFF. Written as DNA, the CDR3 is TGTGCCAGCAGCCCTAGTACTGGGTCGAACACCGGGGAGCTGTTTTTT. The chain is built from TRBV11-3 and TRBJ2-2; D is undetermined. The length of the CDR3 is 16 residues. Germline loops: CDR1 SGHNT, CDR2 YENEEA. V was clipped by 5 bases and J by 0 bases, with 13 bases between them. The variable domain in full, with the rest retrieved from reference TRBV11-3 and TRBJ2-2, is EAGVVQSPRYKIIEKKQPVAFWCNPISGHNTLYWYLQNLGQGPELLIRYENEEAVDDSQLPKDRFSAERLKGVDSTLKIQPAELGDSAVYLCASSPSTGSNTGELFFGEGSRLTVL.

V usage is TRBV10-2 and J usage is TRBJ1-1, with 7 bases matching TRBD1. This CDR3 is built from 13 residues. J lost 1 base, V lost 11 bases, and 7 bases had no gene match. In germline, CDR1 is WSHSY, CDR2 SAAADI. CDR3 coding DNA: TGCGCCGGAACGACAGGGACGAACACTGAAGCTTTCTTT. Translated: CAGTTGTNTEAFF.

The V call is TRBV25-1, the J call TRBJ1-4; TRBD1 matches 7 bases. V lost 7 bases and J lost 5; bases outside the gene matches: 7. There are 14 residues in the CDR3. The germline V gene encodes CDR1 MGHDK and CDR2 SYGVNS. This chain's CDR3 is CASTPGTVNEKLFF. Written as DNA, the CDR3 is TGTGCCAGCACCCCCGGGACAGTCAATGAAAAACTGTTTTTT.

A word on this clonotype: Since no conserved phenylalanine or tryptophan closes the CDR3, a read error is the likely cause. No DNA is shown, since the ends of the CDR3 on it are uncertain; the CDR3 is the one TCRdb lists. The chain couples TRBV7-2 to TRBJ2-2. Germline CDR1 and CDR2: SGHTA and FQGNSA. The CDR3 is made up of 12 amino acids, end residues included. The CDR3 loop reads CASSYLNGERFL.

The CDR3 coding sequence is TGTGCCAGCAGCAAGGACGCAGGGCCCACCGGGGAGCTGTTTTTT. It specifies CASSKDAGPTGELFF. J is TRBJ2-2 and V is TRBV5-4, with a weak D call TRBD1 (5 bases). CDR1 and CDR2 (germline): SGHNT, YYREEE (reference sequence). V dropped 4 bases and J dropped 4 bases, with 14 bases sitting between them. The CDR3 runs 15 residues.

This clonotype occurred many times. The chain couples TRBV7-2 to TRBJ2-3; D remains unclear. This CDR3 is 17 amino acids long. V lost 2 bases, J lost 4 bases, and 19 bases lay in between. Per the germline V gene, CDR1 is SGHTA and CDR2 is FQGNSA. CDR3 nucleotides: TGTGCCAGCAGCTTAAACGGGCTAGGTCGTGGTTCAGATACGCAGTATTTT. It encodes CASSLNGLGRGSDTQYF.

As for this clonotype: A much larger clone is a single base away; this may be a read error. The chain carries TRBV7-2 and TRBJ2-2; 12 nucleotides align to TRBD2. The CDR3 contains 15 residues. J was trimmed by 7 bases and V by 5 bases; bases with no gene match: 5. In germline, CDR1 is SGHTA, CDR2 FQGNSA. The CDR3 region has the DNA TGTGCCAGCAGCCCTAGCGGGGGGGTGATCGGGGAGCTGTTTTTT. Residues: CASSPSGGVIGELFF.

Here the CDR3 reads CASSLEDIQYF. In DNA form, the CDR3 reads TGCGCCAGCAGCTTGGAGGACATTCAGTACTTC. The V call is TRBV5-1, the J call TRBJ2-4; D is undetermined. V was pared by 0 bases and J by 8 bases, with 3 bases between. CDR3 length: 11 amino acids. Germline CDR1 reads SGHRS; CDR2 reads YFSETQ.

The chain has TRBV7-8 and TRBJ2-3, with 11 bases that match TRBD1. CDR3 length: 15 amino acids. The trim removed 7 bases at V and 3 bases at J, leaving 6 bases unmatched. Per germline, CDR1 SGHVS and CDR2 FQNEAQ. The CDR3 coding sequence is TGTGCCAGCAAAAAAAGGGACAGGGGGACAGATACGCAGTATTTT. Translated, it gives CASKKRDRGTDTQYF.

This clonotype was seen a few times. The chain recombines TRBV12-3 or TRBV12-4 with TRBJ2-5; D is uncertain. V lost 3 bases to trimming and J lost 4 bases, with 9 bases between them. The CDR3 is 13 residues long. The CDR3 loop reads CASSFLLAETQYF. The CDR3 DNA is TGTGCCAGCAGTTTTTTATTGGCAGAGACCCAGTACTTC.